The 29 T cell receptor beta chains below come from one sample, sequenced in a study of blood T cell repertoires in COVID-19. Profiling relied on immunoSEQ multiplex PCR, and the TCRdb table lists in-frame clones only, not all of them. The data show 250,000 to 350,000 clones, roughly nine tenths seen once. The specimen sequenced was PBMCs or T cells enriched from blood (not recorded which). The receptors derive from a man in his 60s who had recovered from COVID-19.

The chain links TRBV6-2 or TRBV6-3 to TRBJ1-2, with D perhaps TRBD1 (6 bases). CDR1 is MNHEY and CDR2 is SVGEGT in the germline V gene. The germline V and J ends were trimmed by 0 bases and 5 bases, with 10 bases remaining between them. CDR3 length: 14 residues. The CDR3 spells CASSYSSGVYGYTF. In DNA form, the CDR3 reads TGTGCCAGCAGTTACTCGTCAGGGGTTTATGGCTACACCTTC.

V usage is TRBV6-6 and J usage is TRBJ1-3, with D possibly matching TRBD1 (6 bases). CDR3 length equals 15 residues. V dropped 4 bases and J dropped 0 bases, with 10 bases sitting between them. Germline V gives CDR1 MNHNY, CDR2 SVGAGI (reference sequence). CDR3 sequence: CASSFRQDSGNTIYF. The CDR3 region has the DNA TGTGCCAGCAGTTTCCGACAGGACTCTGGAAACACCATATATTTT.

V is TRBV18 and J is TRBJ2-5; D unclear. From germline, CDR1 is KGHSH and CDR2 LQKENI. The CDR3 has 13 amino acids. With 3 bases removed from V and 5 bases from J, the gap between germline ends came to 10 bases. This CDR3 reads CASSPSRSETQYF. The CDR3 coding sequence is TGTGCCAGCTCACCCTCGCGTTCTGAGACCCAGTACTTC.

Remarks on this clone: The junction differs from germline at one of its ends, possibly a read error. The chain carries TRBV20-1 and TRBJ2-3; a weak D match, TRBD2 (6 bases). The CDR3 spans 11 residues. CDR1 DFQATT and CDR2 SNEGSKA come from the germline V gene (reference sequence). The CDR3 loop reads CSALFSGLSIF. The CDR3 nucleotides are TGCAGTGCTCTCTTTTCGGGACTTTCCATTTTT.

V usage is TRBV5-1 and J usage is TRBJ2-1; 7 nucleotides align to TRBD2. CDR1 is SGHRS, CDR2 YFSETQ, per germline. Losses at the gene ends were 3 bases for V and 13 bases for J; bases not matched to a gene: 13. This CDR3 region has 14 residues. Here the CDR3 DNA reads TGCGCCAGCAGCTCCGAAGGCGGTAGCGGGTTTCAGTTCTTC. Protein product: CASSSEGGSGFQFF.

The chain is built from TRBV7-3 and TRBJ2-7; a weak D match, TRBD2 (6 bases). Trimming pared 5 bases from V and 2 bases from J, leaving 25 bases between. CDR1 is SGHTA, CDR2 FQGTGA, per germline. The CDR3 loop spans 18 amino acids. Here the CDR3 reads CASSPSRLPTSYTYEQYF. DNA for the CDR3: TGTGCCAGCAGCCCGAGCCGACTGCCGACTAGTTATACCTACGAGCAGTACTTC.

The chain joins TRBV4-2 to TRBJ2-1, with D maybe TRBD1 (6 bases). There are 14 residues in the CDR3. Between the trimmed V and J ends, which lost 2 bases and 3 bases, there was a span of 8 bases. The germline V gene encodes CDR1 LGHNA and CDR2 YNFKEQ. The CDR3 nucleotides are TGTGCCAGCAGCCAACGGGGACACTACAATGAGCAGTTCTTC. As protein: CASSQRGHYNEQFF.

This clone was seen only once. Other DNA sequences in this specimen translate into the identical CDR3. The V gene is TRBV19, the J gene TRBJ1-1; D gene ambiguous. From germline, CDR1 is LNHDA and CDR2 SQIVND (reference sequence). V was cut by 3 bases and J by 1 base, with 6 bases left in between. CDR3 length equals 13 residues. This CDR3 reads CASSITGNTEAFF. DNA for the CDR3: TGTGCCAGTAGTATTACTGGGAACACTGAAGCTTTCTTT.

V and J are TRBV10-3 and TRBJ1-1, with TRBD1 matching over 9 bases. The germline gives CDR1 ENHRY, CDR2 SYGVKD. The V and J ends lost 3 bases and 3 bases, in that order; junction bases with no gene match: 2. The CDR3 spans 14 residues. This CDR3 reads CAISDRTGDTEAFF. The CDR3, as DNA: TGTGCCATCAGTGACCGGACAGGGGACACTGAAGCTTTCTTT.

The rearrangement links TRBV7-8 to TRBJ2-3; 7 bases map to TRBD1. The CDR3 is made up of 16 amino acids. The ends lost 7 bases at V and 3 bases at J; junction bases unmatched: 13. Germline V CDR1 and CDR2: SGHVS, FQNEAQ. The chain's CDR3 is CASTFEGALRTDTQYF. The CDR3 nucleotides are TGTGCCAGCACCTTCGAGGGGGCCTTAAGAACAGATACGCAGTATTTT. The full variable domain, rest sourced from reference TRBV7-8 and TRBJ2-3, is GAGVSQSPRYKVAKRGQDVALRCDPISGHVSLFWYQQALGQGPEFLTYFQNEAQLDKSGLPSDRFFAERPEGSVSTLKIQRTQQEDSAVYLCASTFEGALRTDTQYFGPGTRLTVL.

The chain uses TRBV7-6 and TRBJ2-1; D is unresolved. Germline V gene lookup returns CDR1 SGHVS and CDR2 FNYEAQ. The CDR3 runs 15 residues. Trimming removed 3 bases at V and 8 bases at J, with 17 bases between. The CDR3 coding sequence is TGTGCCAGCAGCTTTTACCCGCGTGGTATCGATGAGCAGTTCTTC. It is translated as CASSFYPRGIDEQFF.

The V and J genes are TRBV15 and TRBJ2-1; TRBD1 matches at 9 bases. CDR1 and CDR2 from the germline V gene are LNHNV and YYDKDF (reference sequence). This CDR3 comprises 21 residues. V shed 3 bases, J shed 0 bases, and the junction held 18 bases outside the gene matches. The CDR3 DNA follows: TGTGCCACCAGCAGCCCCCGGGACAGGGCGGTTTCGAAGAGCTCCTACAATGAGCAGTTCTTC. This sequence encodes CATSSPRDRAVSKSSYNEQFF.

The CDR3 sequence is CASSLGAPSSGNTIYF. The CDR3 bases are TGTGCCAGCAGCTTAGGGGCCCCCAGCTCTGGAAACACCATATATTTT. The rearrangement links TRBV7-8 to TRBJ1-3; D not certain. The CDR3 has 16 amino acids. Deletions cut 1 base from V and 0 bases from J, with 10 bases between. Germline V lookup: CDR1 SGHVS, CDR2 FQNEAQ.

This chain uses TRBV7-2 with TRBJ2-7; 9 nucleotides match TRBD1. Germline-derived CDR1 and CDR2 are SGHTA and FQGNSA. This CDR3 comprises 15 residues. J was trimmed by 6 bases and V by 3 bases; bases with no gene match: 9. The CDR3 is CASSFYDRGFFEQYF. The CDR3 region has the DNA TGTGCCAGCAGCTTCTACGACAGGGGGTTTTTCGAGCAGTACTTC.

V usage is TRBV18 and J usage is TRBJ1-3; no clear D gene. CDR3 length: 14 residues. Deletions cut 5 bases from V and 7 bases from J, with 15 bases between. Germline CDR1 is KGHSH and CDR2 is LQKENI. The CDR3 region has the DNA TGTGCCAGCTCAAGCTCCCCGGCGGAGAACACCATATATTTT. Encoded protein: CASSSSPAENTIYF.

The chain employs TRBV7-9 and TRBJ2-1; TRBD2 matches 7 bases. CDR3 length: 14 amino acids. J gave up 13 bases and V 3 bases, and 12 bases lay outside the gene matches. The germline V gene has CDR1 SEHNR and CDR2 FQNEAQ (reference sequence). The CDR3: CASSFGPHGGGQFF. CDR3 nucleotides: TGTGCCAGCAGCTTCGGACCCCATGGGGGGGGACAGTTCTTC.

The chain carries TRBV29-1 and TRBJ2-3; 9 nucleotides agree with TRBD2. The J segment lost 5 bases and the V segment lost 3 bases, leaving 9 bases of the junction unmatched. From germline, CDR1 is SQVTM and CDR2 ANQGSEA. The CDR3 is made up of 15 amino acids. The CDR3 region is CSVDLAGGRGDTQYF. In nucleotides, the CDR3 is TGCAGCGTTGATCTGGCGGGGGGGCGGGGAGATACGCAGTATTTT.

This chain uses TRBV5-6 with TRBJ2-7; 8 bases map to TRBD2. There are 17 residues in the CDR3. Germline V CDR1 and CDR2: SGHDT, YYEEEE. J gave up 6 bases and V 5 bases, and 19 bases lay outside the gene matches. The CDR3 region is CASSSHLRRGVLFEQYF. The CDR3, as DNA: TGTGCCAGCAGTTCCCATTTACGGCGGGGGGTTCTTTTCGAGCAGTACTTC.

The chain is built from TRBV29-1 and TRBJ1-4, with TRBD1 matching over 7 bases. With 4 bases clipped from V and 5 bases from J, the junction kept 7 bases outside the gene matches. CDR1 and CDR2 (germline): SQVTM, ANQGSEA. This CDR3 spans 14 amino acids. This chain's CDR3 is CSVVSTGRNEKLFF. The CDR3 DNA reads TGCAGCGTTGTTTCGACAGGGAGAAATGAAAAACTGTTTTTT.

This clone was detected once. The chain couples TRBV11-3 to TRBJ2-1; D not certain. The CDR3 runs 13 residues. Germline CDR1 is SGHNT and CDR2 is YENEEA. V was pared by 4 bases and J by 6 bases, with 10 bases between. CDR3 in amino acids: CASSSRPANEQFF. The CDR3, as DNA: TGTGCCAGCAGCTCTAGGCCGGCCAATGAGCAGTTCTTC. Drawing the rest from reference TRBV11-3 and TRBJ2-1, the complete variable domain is EAGVVQSPRYKIIEKKQPVAFWCNPISGHNTLYWYLQNLGQGPELLIRYENEEAVDDSQLPKDRFSAERLKGVDSTLKIQPAELGDSAVYLCASSSRPANEQFFGPGTRLTVL.

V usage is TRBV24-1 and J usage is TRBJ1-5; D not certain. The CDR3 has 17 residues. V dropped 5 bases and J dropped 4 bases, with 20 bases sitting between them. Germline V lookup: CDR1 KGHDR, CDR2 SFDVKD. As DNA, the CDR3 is TGTGCCACCAGTGCCAATGGGCTCGGCGGGCAGAATCAGCCCCAGCATTTT. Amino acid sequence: CATSANGLGGQNQPQHF.

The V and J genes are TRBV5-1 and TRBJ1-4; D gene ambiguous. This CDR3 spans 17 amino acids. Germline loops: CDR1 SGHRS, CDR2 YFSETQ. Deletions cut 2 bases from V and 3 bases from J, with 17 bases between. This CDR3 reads CASSLGVRGSPNEKLFF. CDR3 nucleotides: TGCGCCAGCAGCTTAGGAGTACGCGGGTCGCCTAATGAAAAACTGTTTTTT.

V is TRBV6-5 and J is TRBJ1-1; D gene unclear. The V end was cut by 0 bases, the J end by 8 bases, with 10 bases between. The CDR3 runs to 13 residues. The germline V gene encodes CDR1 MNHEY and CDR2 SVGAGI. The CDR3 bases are TGTGCCAGCAGTTACTCGTCGTGGGCAGAAGCTTTCTTT. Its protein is CASSYSSWAEAFF.

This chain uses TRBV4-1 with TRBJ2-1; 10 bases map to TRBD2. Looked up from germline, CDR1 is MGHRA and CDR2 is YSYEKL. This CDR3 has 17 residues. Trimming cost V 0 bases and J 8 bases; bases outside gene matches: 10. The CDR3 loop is CASSQEGSSGRNDEQFF. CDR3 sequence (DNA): TGCGCCAGCAGCCAAGAAGGTAGTAGCGGGAGGAATGATGAGCAGTTCTTC.

CDR3 DNA sequence: TGTGCCAGCAGCGTAGGAGAAGACGGCGGGAGGAGCACAGATACGCAGTATTTT. This translates into CASSVGEDGGRSTDTQYF. V is TRBV9 and J is TRBJ2-3, with 8 nucleotides matching TRBD2. This CDR3 comprises 18 residues. Trimming at V came to 0 bases and at J to 0 bases, leaving 9 bases not matched to a gene. Germline CDR1 SGDLS, CDR2 YYNGEE. The full variable domain, in which reference TRBV9 and TRBJ2-3 provide the parts outside the CDR3, is DSGVTQTPKHLITATGQRVTLRCSPRSGDLSVYWYQQSLDQGLQFLIQYYNGEERAKGNILERFSAQQFPDLHSELNLSSLELGDSALYFCASSVGEDGGRSTDTQYFGPGTRLTVL.

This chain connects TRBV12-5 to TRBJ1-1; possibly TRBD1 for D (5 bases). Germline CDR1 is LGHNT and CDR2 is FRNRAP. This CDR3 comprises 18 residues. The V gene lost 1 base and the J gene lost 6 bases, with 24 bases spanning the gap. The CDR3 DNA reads TGTGCTAGTGGTTTGGAGAGTATGACGAAGCGGGGGGGATCTGAAGCTTTCTTT. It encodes CASGLESMTKRGGSEAFF.

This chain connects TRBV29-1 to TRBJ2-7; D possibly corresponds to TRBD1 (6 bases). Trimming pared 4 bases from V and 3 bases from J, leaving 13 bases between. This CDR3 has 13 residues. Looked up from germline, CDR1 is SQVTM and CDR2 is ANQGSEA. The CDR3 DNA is TGCAGCGTTGTGTTCGCAGGGGTCTACGAGCAGTACTTC. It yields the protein CSVVFAGVYEQYF.

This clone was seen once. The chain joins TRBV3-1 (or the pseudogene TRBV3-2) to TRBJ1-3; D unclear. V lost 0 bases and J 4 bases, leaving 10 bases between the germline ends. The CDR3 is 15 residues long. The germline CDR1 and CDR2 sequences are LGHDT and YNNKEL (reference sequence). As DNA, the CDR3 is TGTGCCAGCAGCCAAGATGGAGGGCTGGGAAACACCATATATTTT. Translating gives CASSQDGGLGNTIYF.

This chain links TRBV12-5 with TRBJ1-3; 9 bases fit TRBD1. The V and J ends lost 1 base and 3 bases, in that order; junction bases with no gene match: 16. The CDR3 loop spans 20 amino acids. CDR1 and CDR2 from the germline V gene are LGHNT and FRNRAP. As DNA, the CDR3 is TGTGCTAGTGGTTTGGCCTTTACCGGGACAGGGTTTTTTTTTGGAAACACCATATATTTT. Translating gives CASGLAFTGTGFFFGNTIYF.